This is a list of T cell receptor beta chains from one sample in a study of T-cell reconstitution after alpha-beta-depleted transplantation in children. MiXCR, applied by TCRdb to the PCR reads, yields one record per CDR3 protein. The sample includes approximately 400,000 distinct CDR3 sequences, 11% of them seen just once. The material sequenced was PBMCs from the stem cell graft donor, taken from the stem cell graft. These receptors all come from a human donor who donated a stem cell graft to a child with acute myeloid leukemia. The CDR3 runs from the conserved cysteine through the conserved F or W. Fields, in order: D gene, clone size, V gene, J gene, CDR3 DNA, CDR3 protein. D genes are given only for firm matches. Not all rows give a size; the values are once, few, many and, for expanded clones, a class.

D: NA; size: many; V: TRBV7-9; J: TRBJ2-7; DNA: TGTGCCAGCAGCTCGGTGCAGGGCTACTACGAGCAGTACTTC; CDR3: CASSSVQGYYEQYF
D: TRBD1; size: few; V: TRBV7-6; J: TRBJ1-6; DNA: TGTGCCAGCAGCTCCCGCCCCCAGGGGGGGGTTTCACCCCTCCACTTT; CDR3: CASSSRPQGGVSPLHF
D: NA; size: few; V: TRBV20-1; J: TRBJ2-7; DNA: TGCAGTGCTCCGATGATGACAGGTACCTACGAGCAGTACTTC; CDR3: CSAPMMTGTYEQYF
D: TRBD2; size: many; V: TRBV27; J: TRBJ2-3; DNA: TGTGCCAGCAGTAAAGGGACTAGCTCTCTCCTCACAGATACGCAGTATTTT; CDR3: CASSKGTSSLLTDTQYF
D: TRBD1; size: NA; V: TRBV20-1; J: TRBJ2-7; DNA: TGCAGTGCCCCCAAGGGGGGACAGGGGGCTAGGGAGCAGTACTTC; CDR3: CSAPKGGQGAREQYF
D: TRBD1; size: NA; V: TRBV27; J: TRBJ1-5; DNA: TGTGCCAGCAGTCCCGGGACAGTCAGCAATCAGCCCCAGCATTTT; CDR3: CASSPGTVSNQPQHF
D: NA; size: few; V: TRBV29-1; J: TRBJ1-4; DNA: TGCAGCGTTGCTGGACGGATGAATGAAAAACTGTTTTTT; CDR3: CSVAGRMNEKLFF
D: NA; size: NA; V: TRBV5-1; J: TRBJ2-3; DNA: TGCGCCAGCAGCACTCAAATCACAGATACGCAGTATTTT; CDR3: CASSTQITDTQYF
D: NA; size: NA; V: TRBV15; J: TRBJ1-3; DNA: TGTGCCACCAGCACTGGGGCCCTGGGGGGAAACACCATATATTTT; CDR3: CATSTGALGGNTIYF
D: NA; size: NA; V: TRBV5-5; J: TRBJ2-1; DNA: TGTGCCAGCAGCTTTGGGCGCGCCAGCTCCTACAATGAGCAGTTCTTC; CDR3: CASSFGRASSYNEQFF
D: NA; size: NA; V: TRBV20-1; J: TRBJ2-7; DNA: TGCAGTGCTAGAGAGGCGCGCAGCCGCATTTACGAGCAGTACTTC; CDR3: CSAREARSRIYEQYF
D: TRBD2; size: few; V: TRBV12-3/TRBV12-4; J: TRBJ2-5; DNA: TGTGCCAGCAGTTCCCCTAGCGGGGGAAAAGAGACCCAGTACTTC; CDR3: CASSSPSGGKETQYF
D: NA; size: few; V: TRBV20-1; J: TRBJ2-1; DNA: TGCAGTGCTAGTGGGGCAGGGAGCTCCTACAATGAGCAGTTCTTC; CDR3: CSASGAGSSYNEQFF
D: NA; size: few; V: TRBV20-1; J: TRBJ1-3; DNA: TGCAGTGCTAGTGGTTCTGGAAACACCATATATTTT; CDR3: CSASGSGNTIYF
D: NA; size: many; V: TRBV20-1; J: TRBJ2-7; DNA: TGCAGTGCTAGGGGACGGGGGAACCCCTACGAGCAGTACTTC; CDR3: CSARGRGNPYEQYF
D: NA; size: NA; V: TRBV4-2; J: TRBJ1-2; DNA: TGTGCCAGCAGCCAAGAGGGCCCTGGCGTTAGTGGCTACACCTTC; CDR3: CASSQEGPGVSGYTF
D: TRBD2; size: NA; V: TRBV20-1; J: TRBJ2-3; DNA: TGCAGTGCTACTCAATTCCGACTAGCCCCGAACACAGATACGCAGTATTTT; CDR3: CSATQFRLAPNTDTQYF
D: TRBD1; size: NA; V: TRBV20-1; J: TRBJ2-3; DNA: TGCAGTGCTAGAGCCGGGACAGGGAGGGATACGCAGTATTTT; CDR3: CSARAGTGRDTQYF
D: TRBD2; size: NA; V: TRBV7-8; J: TRBJ2-3; DNA: TGTGCCAGCAGCCCGCCATCGCCTAGCGGACTCACAGATACGCAGTATTTT; CDR3: CASSPPSPSGLTDTQYF
D: TRBD2; size: NA; V: TRBV4-1; J: TRBJ2-5; DNA: TGCGCCAGCAGCCAAACTAGCGGGTTTCAAGAGACCCAGTACTTC; CDR3: CASSQTSGFQETQYF
D: NA; size: few; V: TRBV2; J: TRBJ2-5; DNA: TGTGCCAGCACCCAGGGTGAAGAGACCCAGTACTTC; CDR3: CASTQGEETQYF
D: TRBD2; size: NA; V: TRBV6-1; J: TRBJ2-2; DNA: TGTGCCAGCAGCTCAAGGCTCCGTGGACTAGCGGGATCGCCGAACACCGGGGAGCTGTTTTTT; CDR3: CASSSRLRGLAGSPNTGELFF
D: NA; size: NA; V: TRBV3-1; J: TRBJ1-4; DNA: TGTGCCACCAGCCAAGATCAAGGGGCATCCGGCAATGAAAAACTGTTTTTT; CDR3: CATSQDQGASGNEKLFF
D: NA; size: few; V: TRBV12-3/TRBV12-4; J: TRBJ2-4; DNA: TGTGCCAGCAGACCGGGCCTGCTAGCCAAAAACATTCAGTACTTC; CDR3: CASRPGLLAKNIQYF
D: TRBD2; size: few; V: TRBV5-5; J: TRBJ2-2; DNA: TGTGCCAGCAGCTTTTCCTCCGTGGGCGGGAGTTCCACCGGGGAGCTGTTTTTT; CDR3: CASSFSSVGGSSTGELFF
D: TRBD1; size: few; V: TRBV6-1; J: TRBJ1-2; DNA: TGTGCGGCGACAGGGGGTAACTATGGCTACACCTTC; CDR3: CAATGGNYGYTF
D: TRBD1; size: few; V: TRBV12-3/TRBV12-4; J: TRBJ2-1; DNA: TGTGCCAGCAGGGTTGGACAGGACTCCTACAATGAGCAGTTCTTC; CDR3: CASRVGQDSYNEQFF
D: NA; size: NA; V: TRBV20-1; J: TRBJ2-5; DNA: TGCAGTGCTAGTCCGTCGGACGTGGGGGCCCAGTACTTC; CDR3: CSASPSDVGAQYF